Sequencing of this TCR beta chain was carried out in a study of technical replicates of blood from a few donors. Data came from immunoSEQ multiplex PCR; TCRdb stores just in-frame clones and leaves some out. This table holds 7,500 to 8,500 clones, roughly 90% found once. CDR1 and CDR2 from the germline V gene are SGDLS and YYNGEE. The CDR3 loop spans 13 amino acids. V was cut by 4 bases and J by 4 bases, with 6 bases left in between. The chain recombines TRBV9 with TRBJ2-6; D is unresolved. This clonotype originated in a human donor in good health. The sequencing sample was made of PBMCs. CDR3 in amino acids: CASSPEGANVLTF. The CDR3 DNA is TGTGCCAGCAGCCCGGAGGGGGCCAACGTCCTGACTTTC.